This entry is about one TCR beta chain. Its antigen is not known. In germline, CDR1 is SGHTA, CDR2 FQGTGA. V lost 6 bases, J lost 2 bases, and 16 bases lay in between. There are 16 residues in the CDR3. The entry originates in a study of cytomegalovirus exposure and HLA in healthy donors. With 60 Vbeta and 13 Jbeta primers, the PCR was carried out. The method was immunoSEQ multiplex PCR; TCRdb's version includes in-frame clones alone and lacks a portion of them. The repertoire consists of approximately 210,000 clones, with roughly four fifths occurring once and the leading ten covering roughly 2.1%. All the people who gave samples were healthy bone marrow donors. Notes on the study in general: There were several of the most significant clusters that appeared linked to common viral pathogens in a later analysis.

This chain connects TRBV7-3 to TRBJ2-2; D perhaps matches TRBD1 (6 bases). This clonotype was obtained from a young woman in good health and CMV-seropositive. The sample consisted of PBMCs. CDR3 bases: TGTGCCAGCAGGGGTCCGGGACACATCAACACCGGGGAGCTGTTTTTT. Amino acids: CASRGPGHINTGELFF. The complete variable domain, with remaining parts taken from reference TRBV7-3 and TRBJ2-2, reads GAGVSQTPSNKVTEKGKYVELRCDPISGHTALYWYRQSLGQGPEFLIYFQGTGAADDSGLPNDRFFAVRPEGSVSTLKIQRTERGDSAVYLCASRGPGHINTGELFFGEGSRLTVL.